The T cell receptor (beta chain) described here comes from a study of blood T cell repertoires in COVID-19. In the study overall: Both acute and convalescent COVID-19 samples were obtained from the United States, Italy and Spain. In each case, the material was cDNA or gDNA derived from T cells, B-cell-depleted T cells, or PBMCs.

As processed by the authors: Estimation of nucleated cell counts was performed using reference gene primer amplification. The protocol was immunoSEQ multiplex PCR, while the TCRdb copy is restricted to in-frame clones and leaves out a portion. V and J calls plus clone size are reproduced from that table; the DNA served to infer D and trimming. The repertoire holds 150,000 to 200,000 clones, with roughly 82% as singletons. It was during active infection that Seattle patients were enrolled and then longitudinally followed. J was trimmed by 3 bases and V by 0 bases; bases with no gene match: 6. The CDR3 consists of 19 residues. Germline-derived CDR1 and CDR2 are LGHNA and YNFKEQ.

This receptor was taken from a woman aged 60-70 years with COVID-19, enrolled during active disease. V usage is TRBV4-2 and J usage is TRBJ2-1; 15 bases match TRBD2. Sequenced: peripheral blood. CDR3 nucleotide sequence: TGTGCCAGCAGCCAAGATCAGGGACTAGCGGGAGGCGACTACAATGAGCAGTTCTTC. Encoded protein: CASSQDQGLAGGDYNEQFF.